The 28 T cell receptor beta chains below were found in one sample sequenced in a study of T cells after somatic rescue of genetic block. The repertoire was sequenced with immunoSEQ multiplex PCR; TCRdb's copy has only in-frame clones and lacks some. The data hold 110,000 or so clones, with about 93% observed a single time. The sequenced sample consisted of peripheral blood mononuclear cells (PBMCs). Receptors originate from a woman aged 18-29 years.

The rearrangement uses TRBV29-1 and TRBJ1-6, with TRBD1 matching 7 bases. After removal of 5 bases from V and 0 bases from J, the junction contained 4 bases not matched to a gene. Germline values: CDR1 SQVTM, CDR2 ANQGSEA. This CDR3 has 15 residues. The CDR3 DNA is TGCAGCGTTAGGGACAGAAACTCCTATAATTCACCCCTCCACTTT. This gives the protein CSVRDRNSYNSPLHF. The whole variable domain, filled in from reference TRBV29-1 and TRBJ1-6, reads SAVISQKPSRDICQRGTSLTIQCQVDSQVTMMFWYRQQPGQSLTLIATANQGSEATYESGFVIDKFPISRPNLTFSTLTVSNMSPEDSSIYLCSVRDRNSYNSPLHFGNGTRLTVT.

The chain has TRBV30 and TRBJ1-2; a possible D gene is TRBD1 (5 bases). This CDR3 is built from 13 residues. Germline lookup yields CDR1 GTSNPN and CDR2 SVGIG (reference sequence). Trimming took off 0 bases at V and 8 bases at J, with 13 bases between the two ends. CDR3 coding DNA: TGTGCCTGGAGTGTTCTTGGGGGTGGGGGCTACACCTTC. This codes for CAWSVLGGGGYTF.

In its sample, this clone was seen a few times. This sequence joins TRBV15 and TRBJ1-6; 7 bases fit TRBD1. Germline lookup yields CDR1 LNHNV and CDR2 YYDKDF (reference sequence). The V segment lost 0 bases and the J segment 10 bases; nucleotides outside the gene matches: 15. The CDR3 totals 18 residues. CDR3 nucleotide sequence: TGTGCCACCAGCAGAGATCCCAGGGGGGGGCAATGGATGTCACCCCTCCACTTT. It yields the protein CATSRDPRGGQWMSPLHF.

The chain recombines TRBV6-1 with TRBJ1-1; 7 bases agree with TRBD1. Germline V gene data show CDR1 as MNHNS and CDR2 as SASEGT. V dropped 8 bases and J dropped 5; count of bases not matched to a gene: 11. The CDR3 has 14 residues. The CDR3 bases are TGTGCCAGCCCTCGGGCAGGGGGTAGGACTGAAGCTTTCTTT. Translating it yields CASPRAGGRTEAFF.

The chain combines TRBV7-9 with TRBJ2-1, with unresolved D. The CDR3 sequence is 10 residues long. Germline-derived CDR1 and CDR2 are SEHNR and FQNEAQ (reference sequence). The ends were cut back, 1 base at V and 13 bases at J, with 5 bases in the middle. The CDR3 DNA reads TGTGCCAGCAGCTTAGGTGGACAGTTCTTC. Its protein product is CASSLGGQFF.

The gene calls are TRBV7-9 and TRBJ1-4, with D uncertain. The germline V gene encodes CDR1 SEHNR and CDR2 FQNEAQ (reference sequence). The V end lost 3 bases, the J end lost 8 bases, and 13 bases lay between the germline ends. This CDR3 has 14 residues. The CDR3 spells CASSLGGLLEKLFF. As DNA, the CDR3 is TGTGCCAGCAGCTTGGGTGGACTCCTGGAAAAACTGTTTTTT.

CDR3 sequence reads: CASRHPRGQGGYTF. The CDR3 DNA is TGTGCCAGCAGACATCCGCGGGGACAGGGAGGCTACACCTTC. The chain employs TRBV5-4 and TRBJ1-2, with 9 bases lining up with TRBD1. The germline V gene encodes CDR1 SGHNT and CDR2 YYREEE (reference sequence). CDR3 size: 14 residues. V gave up 5 bases and J gave up 8 bases; unmatched junction bases: 10. Full variable domain (rest looked up from reference TRBV5-4 and TRBJ1-2): ETGVTQSPTHLIKTRGQQVTLRCSSQSGHNTVSWYQQALGQGPQFIFQYYREEENGRGNFPPRFSGLQFPNYSSELNVNALELDDSALYLCASRHPRGQGGYTFGSGTRLTVV.

The rearrangement joins TRBV10-3 to TRBJ2-7; no firm D call. Germline V CDR1 and CDR2: ENHRY, SYGVKD. The CDR3 runs 13 residues. V was cut by 6 bases and J by 0 bases, with 9 bases left in between. For the CDR3, the DNA is TGTGCCATCAGGCAAATGAACTCCTACGAGCAGTACTTC. This translates into CAIRQMNSYEQYF.

This sequence joins TRBV7-9 and TRBJ1-4, with TRBD1 as a possible D gene (5 bases). The CDR3 has 15 residues. V shed 5 bases and J shed 7 bases, with 17 bases lying between them. Germline V gene data show CDR1 as SEHNR and CDR2 as FQNEAQ (reference sequence). CDR3 bases: TGTGCCAGCAGCCCTCCCGGTGTAGGGGCTGAAAAACTGTTTTTT. Its protein product is CASSPPGVGAEKLFF.

The chain links TRBV10-1 to TRBJ2-1; 8 bases line up with TRBD1. The germline gives CDR1 WNHNN, CDR2 SYGVQD (reference sequence). This CDR3 region has 17 residues. Losses at the gene ends were 4 bases for V and 6 bases for J; bases not matched to a gene: 14. Here the CDR3 DNA reads TGCGCCAGCAGTGTCCTCTGCGGGACAGGTAACTCCAATGAGCAGTTCTTC. It translates to CASSVLCGTGNSNEQFF.

This clone is a singleton in its sample. The J gene is TRBJ2-5, the V gene TRBV7-2, with D maybe TRBD2 (5 bases). Per the germline V gene, CDR1 is SGHTA and CDR2 is FQGNSA. V was clipped by 2 bases and J by 7 bases, with 14 bases between them. CDR3 length equals 14 residues. For the CDR3, the DNA is TGTGCCAGCAGCTTAAGGAGCCCCGCGGGGACCCAGTACTTC. Translated, it gives CASSLRSPAGTQYF.

This chain joins TRBV5-1 and TRBJ2-1, with TRBD1 identical over 8 bases. Germline V lookup: CDR1 SGHRS, CDR2 YFSETQ. The length of the CDR3 is 13 residues. The J segment lost 5 bases and the V segment lost 8 bases, leaving 6 bases of the junction unmatched. CDR3 amino acids: CASSGTGHNEQFF. The CDR3 bases are TGCGCCAGTTCCGGGACAGGTCACAATGAGCAGTTCTTC.

This clone appeared once. The V call is TRBV7-9, the J call TRBJ2-1, with TRBD2 matching over 11 bases. The CDR3 contains 19 residues. V was clipped by 4 bases and J by 0 bases; unmatched bases: 11. Per germline, CDR1 SEHNR and CDR2 FQNEAQ (reference sequence). The CDR3 nucleotides read TGTGCCAGCAGCTCCCAACTAGCGGGGGCCCCGAGCTCCTACAATGAGCAGTTCTTC. It is translated as CASSSQLAGAPSSYNEQFF.

The rearrangement uses TRBV6-1 and TRBJ1-5; no clear D. The CDR3 is 13 amino acids. The germline gives CDR1 MNHNS, CDR2 SASEGT. V was pared by 8 bases and J by 4 bases, with 12 bases between. The CDR3 sequence: CASSQRPNQPQHF. CDR3 sequence (DNA): TGTGCCAGCTCCCAGAGGCCAAATCAGCCCCAGCATTTT.

This chain joins TRBV28 and TRBJ1-6; no reliable D call. Germline CDR1 is MDHEN and CDR2 is SYDVKM. The CDR3 has 13 residues. V gave up 5 bases and J gave up 9 bases, with 11 bases separating them. The CDR3 protein is CASSPDVISPLHF. CDR3 bases: TGTGCCAGCAGTCCCGATGTTATTTCACCCCTCCACTTT.

This rearrangement joins TRBV7-2 to TRBJ2-5, with 9 bases lining up with TRBD2. The germline CDR1 and CDR2 sequences are SGHTA and FQGNSA. There are 19 residues in the CDR3. The V segment lost 1 base and the J segment 2 bases; nucleotides outside the gene matches: 14. As DNA, the CDR3 is TGTGCCAGCAGCTTAGTAGTTGGGGTTAGCGGGGGTAAACAAGAGACCCAGTACTTC. Translating gives CASSLVVGVSGGKQETQYF.

This clone was counted once. Other DNA sequences in this sample translate to the same CDR3. The chain couples TRBV4-2 to TRBJ2-3; D remains unclear. CDR1 LGHNA and CDR2 YNFKEQ come from the germline V gene. V lost 3 bases, J lost 1 base, and 8 bases lay in between. This CDR3 is 14 amino acids long. CDR3 coding DNA: TGTGCCAGCAGCCAGGCAGGAGGCACAGATACGCAGTATTTT. Translated, it gives CASSQAGGTDTQYF.

The chain has TRBV6-5 and TRBJ1-1; D possibly corresponds to TRBD1 (5 bases). Germline CDR1 reads MNHEY; CDR2 reads SVGAGI. The CDR3 covers 13 residues. The V gene lost 4 bases and the J gene lost 1 base, with 7 bases spanning the gap. CDR3 nucleotides: TGTGCCAGCAGTTCCACAGGGAACACTGAAGCTTTCTTT. Encoded protein: CASSSTGNTEAFF.

The chain joins TRBV4-2 to TRBJ1-2, with TRBD1 matching 7 bases. In germline, CDR1 is LGHNA, CDR2 YNFKEQ. The J segment lost 4 bases and the V segment lost 6 bases, leaving 11 bases of the junction unmatched. The CDR3 sequence is 15 residues long. In DNA form, the CDR3 reads TGTGCCAGCAGTCCCCGGACAGGACCCTTCTATGGCTACACCTTC. Translated: CASSPRTGPFYGYTF.

CDR3 amino acids: CASSFGRQYTQYF. The CDR3 region has the DNA TGTGCCAGCAGTTTCGGTCGCCAATATACGCAGTATTTT. The chain links TRBV27 to TRBJ2-3; no clear D. The V end was cut by 3 bases, the J end by 7 bases, with 11 bases between. The germline gives CDR1 MNHEY, CDR2 SMNVEV (reference sequence). This CDR3 comprises 13 residues.

The rearrangement joins TRBV4-1 to TRBJ2-1; maybe TRBD2 (6 bases). Trimming took 4 bases from V and 2 from J, leaving 15 bases between them. The CDR3 contains 16 residues. CDR1 and CDR2 from the germline V gene are MGHRA and YSYEKL. In nucleotides, the CDR3 is TGCGCCAGCAGCCCTCTAACTAGCCAGGCCTACAATGAGCAGTTCTTC. Protein: CASSPLTSQAYNEQFF.

This rearrangement joins TRBV12-5 to TRBJ2-5; 8 bases fit TRBD1. The CDR3 consists of 13 residues. J gave up 4 bases and V 6 bases, and 4 bases lay outside the gene matches. Germline CDR1 LGHNT, CDR2 FRNRAP. The CDR3 region has the DNA TGTGCTAGTGGAAGGGACAGGCGAGAGACCCAGTACTTC. It encodes CASGRDRRETQYF.

The chain has TRBV13 and TRBJ2-7, with D perhaps TRBD1 (7 bases). The length of the CDR3 is 16 residues. CDR1 PRHDT and CDR2 FYEKMQ come from the germline V gene (reference sequence). V was clipped by 5 bases and J by 3 bases, with 20 bases between them. Here the CDR3 reads CASSDRRDRIGYEQYF. The DNA for the CDR3 is TGTGCCAGCAGCGACCGGAGGGACAGAATCGGCTACGAGCAGTACTTC.

V usage is TRBV30 and J usage is TRBJ2-2; no definite D call. The ends were cut back, 3 bases at V and 6 bases at J, with 11 bases in the middle. Germline CDR1 is GTSNPN and CDR2 is SVGIG (reference sequence). CDR3 length: 13 amino acids. The CDR3 sequence is CAWRPNAPGELFF. The CDR3, as DNA: TGTGCCTGGAGGCCCAACGCGCCCGGGGAGCTGTTTTTT.

The J gene is TRBJ1-1, the V gene TRBV10-3; D remains unclear. The CDR3 loop spans 11 amino acids. Germline-derived CDR1 and CDR2 are ENHRY and SYGVKD. V lost 7 bases and J 7 bases, leaving 10 bases between the germline ends. The CDR3 protein is CAIISGIEAFF. CDR3 DNA sequence: TGTGCCATCATTTCCGGGATTGAAGCTTTCTTT.

This clone was seen a single time. CDR3 nucleotides: TGTGCCAGCAGTTACTCTGAGGGCTCCCCTGGAAACACCATATATTTT. It specifies CASSYSEGSPGNTIYF. The V gene is TRBV6-5, the J gene TRBJ1-3, with D uncertain. The CDR3 sequence is 16 residues long. V gave up 0 bases and J gave up 2 bases, with 11 bases separating them. The germline V gene has CDR1 MNHEY and CDR2 SVGAGI.

V usage is TRBV5-4 and J usage is TRBJ1-1; D ambiguous. The V and J ends lost 4 bases and 0 bases respectively, with 7 bases between them. Germline CDR1 SGHNT, CDR2 YYREEE (reference sequence). This CDR3 is built from 13 residues. The CDR3 bases are TGTGCCAGCAGCGGGGAGTTGAACACTGAAGCTTTCTTT. It yields the protein CASSGELNTEAFF.

The table lists this clone with a count of one. The chain uses TRBV4-1 and TRBJ2-4, with D possibly being TRBD2 (7 bases). Germline V gene lookup returns CDR1 MGHRA and CDR2 YSYEKL. V lost 5 bases and J lost 8, with 19 bases in between. The CDR3 has 15 amino acids. DNA of the CDR3: TGCGCCAGCAGCTCCCCTGACAGAGGGGGGGACATTCAGTACTTC. Translating gives CASSSPDRGGDIQYF.